This T cell receptor (beta chain) was identified during a study of T cell responses to AZD1222 COVID-19 vaccine. On the study more broadly: Second-dose intervals near 4 or 12 weeks were combined.

Sequenced by immunoSEQ multiplex PCR; TCRdb stores in-frame clones only, minus some. The table records 100,000 to 150,000 clones, around 92% of them present only once. Study-level points and caveats: At baseline, just six or seven AZD1222 recipients tested seropositive. The sample set comprised mostly white British donors with more females, and clonal diversity was possibly underestimated.

Germline assignment: CDR1 SGHRS and CDR2 YFSETQ. Trimming cost V 4 bases and J 5 bases, with 9 bases left between them. The CDR3 length is 13 residues. Comment on this clone: Its antigen is not identified.

This receptor was taken from an adult in good health. The chain joins TRBV5-1 to TRBJ1-4; D is ambiguous. This specimen consisted of peripheral blood, obtained on day 0 of AZD1222 vaccination. CDR3: CASSPDWNEKLFF. The DNA of the CDR3 is TGCGCCAGCAGCCCGGACTGGAATGAAAAACTGTTTTTT.